This T cell receptor (beta chain) was recovered during a study of T cells in Graves' hyperthyroidism and ophthalmopathy. Each 10 ml fresh peripheral blood draw supplied the PBMCs. CDR3 length: 14 residues. Looked up from germline, CDR1 is SGDLS and CDR2 is YYNGEE. Between the trimmed V and J ends, which lost 0 bases and 3 bases, there was a span of 7 bases. The investigators amplified TCR beta CDR3 regions from RNA transcripts. During a first-round RT-PCR of the TCR CDR3, the HTBI primer set was used. TCRdb itself ran the multiplex PCR reads through MiXCR, one entry per CDR3 protein. The sample consists of around 290,000 distinct CDR3 sequences, roughly 14% of them appearing once.

The chain combines TRBV9 with TRBJ1-5; no clear D. Sequenced material: blood. This sequence originates from a woman aged 30 to 39 with Graves' hyperthyroidism that later progressed to Graves' ophthalmopathy. As DNA, the CDR3 is TGTGCCAGCAGCGTAGAGCCCTTCAATCAGCCCCAGCATTTT. The encoded protein is CASSVEPFNQPQHF.